The sequence of this T cell receptor beta chain was determined in a study of beta chain features in type 1 diabetes. General study findings and limits: Patients with type 1 diabetes carried fewer insertions and had more deletions at their VDJ junctions. Shortening that was moderate but significant affected the TCRB CDR3s of Type 1 diabetes patients in all four CD4+ subsets.

Reverse transcription of all isolated RNA meant that expressed TCRB transcripts were sequenced. Using immunoSEQ multiplex PCR, the repertoire was profiled, and TCRdb retains in-frame clones only, with some absent. The data show 300,000 to 450,000 clones, with roughly 12% seen just once and around 0.0099% held by the top ten. Only a few counts were recorded for this clone. Its antigen is currently unknown. Sequencing input: naive CD4+ T cells from blood. The TCR originated in a young woman with type 1 diabetes.

The CDR3 reads CASSLGTFPGEQYF. DNA of the CDR3: TGTGCCAGCAGTTTAGGCACCTTCCCTGGCGAGCAGTACTTC. The J gene is TRBJ2-7, the V gene TRBV28; D call uncertain. The CDR3 contains 14 residues. The V gene's germline CDR1 is MDHEN and CDR2 SYDVKM. V lost 2 bases and J lost 6, with 14 bases in between.